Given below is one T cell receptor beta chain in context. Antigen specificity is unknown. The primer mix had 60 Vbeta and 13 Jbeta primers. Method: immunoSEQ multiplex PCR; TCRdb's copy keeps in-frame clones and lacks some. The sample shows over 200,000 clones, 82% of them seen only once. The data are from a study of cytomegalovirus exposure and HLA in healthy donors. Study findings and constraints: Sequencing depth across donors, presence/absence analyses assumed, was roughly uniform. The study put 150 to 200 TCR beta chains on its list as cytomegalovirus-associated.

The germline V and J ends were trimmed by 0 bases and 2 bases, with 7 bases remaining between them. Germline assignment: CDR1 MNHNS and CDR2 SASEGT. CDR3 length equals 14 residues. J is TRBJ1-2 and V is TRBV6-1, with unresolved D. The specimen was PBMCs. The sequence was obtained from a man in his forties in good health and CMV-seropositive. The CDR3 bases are TGTGCCAGCAGTGAAGCGTTTGGCAACTATGGCTACACCTTC. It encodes CASSEAFGNYGYTF.